This T cell receptor beta chain was observed in a study of T cell repertoires in cytomegalovirus infection. From the reads, TCRdb called clonotypes with MiXCR, one entry per CDR3 protein. The data show some 920,000 distinct CDR3 sequences, around 32% seen once. Looked up from germline, CDR1 is SGHVS and CDR2 is FNYEAQ. The CDR3 totals 15 residues. Details on this clonotype: Its antigen is still unknown. One base away lies a much larger clone, so this may be a sequencing read error.

The material was cultured CD8+ T cells from PBMCs, obtained from culture after CMV antigen stimulation. The receptor comes from a human donor in good health (CMV status not recorded). Some clones in this sample may be carry-over from other donors' samples. This chain joins TRBV7-6 and TRBJ1-5, with a possible D match to TRBD1 (6 bases). CDR3 sequence (DNA): TGTCCCAGCAGCGTAATGGGGGCGCGGGATCAGCCCCAGCATTTT. Translation gives CPSSVMGARDQPQHF.